These T cell receptor beta chains were read from a single sample in a study of T cell responses to AZD1222 COVID-19 vaccine. Data came from immunoSEQ multiplex PCR; TCRdb stores just in-frame clones and leaves some out. The sample comprises about 110,000 clones, approximately 90% of which are singletons, and 2.5% to 3.5% rests with the top ten. The sample in question was peripheral blood, obtained on day 0 of AZD1222 vaccination. The receptor source for this set is an adult in good health. The CDR3 runs from the conserved cysteine through the conserved F or W. A D gene is named only where the DNA matches it firmly. The size entry is marked missing in some rows and otherwise reads once, few, many or a size class.

NA,TRBV7-2,TRBD1,TRBJ1-5,TGTGCCAGCAGCTTGGGGGGGACAGCTAATCAGCCCCAGCATTTT,CASSLGGTANQPQHF
NA,TRBV5-1,NA,TRBJ1-2,TGCGCCAGCAGCTTGGATAAGGGACACACTACTAACTATGGCTACACCTTC,CASSLDKGHTTNYGYTF
NA,TRBV5-1,TRBD2,TRBJ2-7,TGCGCCAGCAGCCTGGAGGCGGGGGTAGGAGAGCAGTACTTC,CASSLEAGVGEQYF
NA,TRBV28,NA,TRBJ2-2,TGTGCCAGCAACCTGCTGACAGGGACTAACACCGGGGAGCTGTTTTTT,CASNLLTGTNTGELFF
NA,TRBV27,NA,TRBJ1-2,TGTGCCAGCAGTTTACGAGGGGTCTATGGCTACACCTTC,CASSLRGVYGYTF
NA,TRBV11-2,NA,TRBJ2-7,TGTGCCAGCAGTCGCCGGGCCAACTACGAGCAGTACTTC,CASSRRANYEQYF
few,TRBV3-1/TRBV3-2,NA,TRBJ1-5,TGTGCCAGCAGCCACCAGGGAGGCAATCAGCCCCAGCATTTT,CASSHQGGNQPQHF
NA,TRBV4-2,TRBD2,TRBJ2-1,TGTGCCAGCAGCCAAGATCTAGCGGGCTACAATGAGCAGTTCTTC,CASSQDLAGYNEQFF
NA,TRBV28,NA,TRBJ1-5,TGTGCCAGCAGTACCTCTGAGGGCTTCGTTATACCCCAGCATTTT,CASSTSEGFVIPQHF
NA,TRBV5-4,TRBD2,TRBJ2-1,TGTGCCAGCAGCTTGGCCGAGGCGGGAGGGTACAATGAGCAGTTCTTC,CASSLAEAGGYNEQFF
NA,TRBV25-1,NA,TRBJ1-2,TGTGCCAGCAGTGAATCGGGAGGGTCCAGCTATGGCTACACCTTC,CASSESGGSSYGYTF
once,TRBV7-9,TRBD1,TRBJ1-4,TGTGCCAGCAGCCCATCAAGACAGGGAACTAATGAAAAACTGTTTTTT,CASSPSRQGTNEKLFF
NA,TRBV28,NA,TRBJ2-2,TGTGCCAGCAGTTTAGGAGGGTTCGCGAACACCGGGGAGCTGTTTTTT,CASSLGGFANTGELFF
NA,TRBV5-4,TRBD1,TRBJ2-5,TGTGCCAGCAGCGTTACAGGGGGAGAGACCCAGTACTTC,CASSVTGGETQYF
NA,TRBV5-8,TRBD1,TRBJ2-2,TGTGCCAGCAGCCCGGACAGGGTTGGCACCGGGGAGCTGTTTTTT,CASSPDRVGTGELFF
once,TRBV18,NA,TRBJ1-1,TGTGCCAGCTTCACCAGTGGGAACACTGAAGCTTTCTTT,CASFTSGNTEAFF
NA,TRBV15,NA,TRBJ1-1,TGTGCCACCAGCAGAGATAGAGGCAGGGGCCTGAACACTGAAGCTTTCTTT,CATSRDRGRGLNTEAFF
once,TRBV6-5,NA,TRBJ2-1,TGTGCCAGCGACGACGGTCTTGGGTCCTACAATGAGCAGTTCTTC,CASDDGLGSYNEQFF
NA,TRBV19,TRBD2,TRBJ2-7,TGTGCCAGTAGTCCCGGACTAGCGGGAGTAATATACGAGCAGTACTTC,CASSPGLAGVIYEQYF
NA,TRBV3-1/TRBV3-2,TRBD1,TRBJ1-5,TGTGCCAGCAGCCGACAGGGTAGCAATCAGCCCCAGCATTTT,CASSRQGSNQPQHF
NA,TRBV6-5,TRBD1,TRBJ1-5,TGTGCCAGCACAACGACAGGGGGCAATCAGCCCCAGCATTTT,CASTTTGGNQPQHF
NA,TRBV7-2,NA,TRBJ2-1,TGTGCCAGCAGCTTAGAAGGGGTGGGGACACCTCGGGCGAATGAGCAGTTCTTC,CASSLEGVGTPRANEQFF
NA,TRBV7-2,NA,TRBJ2-5,TGTGCCAGCAGCTCCAACCTTCAGGATGTACAAGAGACCCAGTACTTC,CASSSNLQDVQETQYF
NA,TRBV11-1,TRBD1,TRBJ1-1,TGTGCCAGCAGCCCGGACAGGGGGCGTTACACTGAAGCTTTCTTT,CASSPDRGRYTEAFF
NA,TRBV10-3,TRBD2,TRBJ2-7,TGTGCCATCAGTGAGTCCTGGCGGGGGGTCTCCTACGAGCAGTACTTC,CAISESWRGVSYEQYF
NA,TRBV19,NA,TRBJ1-1,TGTGCCAGTTCACATCCGGGAGGGTCAAACACTGAAGCTTTCTTT,CASSHPGGSNTEAFF
NA,TRBV12-3/TRBV12-4,NA,TRBJ1-5,TGTGCCAGCAGGGGGCGGACTAATCAGCCCCAGCATTTT,CASRGRTNQPQHF
NA,TRBV18,NA,TRBJ2-2,TGTGCCAGCTCCCCGAGGTCCCTGAACACCGGGGAGCTGTTTTTT,CASSPRSLNTGELFF
NA,TRBV6-6,NA,TRBJ2-4,TGTGCCAGCGGGGGGGCAGGGGGAGCCAAAAACATTCAGTACTTC,CASGGAGGAKNIQYF
NA,TRBV7-9,NA,TRBJ1-3,TGTGCCAGCAGCTTCTACTCTGGAAACACCATATATTTT,CASSFYSGNTIYF
NA,TRBV4-3,TRBD1,TRBJ1-5,TGCGCCAGCAGCCTCCGGACAGGAAATCAGCCCCAGCATTTT,CASSLRTGNQPQHF
NA,TRBV3-1/TRBV3-2,NA,TRBJ1-2,TGTGCCAGCAGCCAAATGGGGCATAGGGGACATGGCTACACCTTC,CASSQMGHRGHGYTF
NA,TRBV28,NA,TRBJ2-7,TGTGCCAGCAGTTTAGGTGGTTCTGGGATTGCCTACGAGCAGTACTTC,CASSLGGSGIAYEQYF
NA,TRBV11-2,NA,TRBJ2-3,TGTGCCAGCAGCTTGGGGGGAAGCACAGATACGCAGTATTTT,CASSLGGSTDTQYF
NA,TRBV10-2,NA,TRBJ1-4,TGCGCCAGCAGCGACGGCCCCGCGCGTTCCAGCCTGTTTTTT,CASSDGPARSSLFF
NA,TRBV7-2,TRBD1,TRBJ1-5,TGTGCCAGCAGCTCATACGGACAGGGCTTGGGTGGGCCCCAGCATTTT,CASSSYGQGLGGPQHF
few,TRBV19,NA,TRBJ1-5,TGTGCCAGTACCAGACACGAGGGGCGGAATCAGCCCCAGCATTTT,CASTRHEGRNQPQHF
NA,TRBV27,TRBD1,TRBJ1-1,TGTGCCAGCAGCCGAGACAGGGGAGGTCGGGTGGGTATGAACACTGAAGCTTTCTTT,CASSRDRGGRVGMNTEAFF
NA,TRBV5-1,TRBD1,TRBJ1-1,TGCGCCAGCAGCCGTCAGGGGGCGAACACTGAAGCTTTCTTT,CASSRQGANTEAFF
NA,TRBV5-4,TRBD2,TRBJ2-3,TGTGCCAGCAGCACTAGCGGGGGGTACACAGATACGCAGTATTTT,CASSTSGGYTDTQYF
NA,TRBV28,NA,TRBJ1-6,TGTGCCAGCAGTTTAACCAATTCACCCCTCCACTTT,CASSLTNSPLHF
NA,TRBV19,TRBD1,TRBJ2-7,TGTGCCAGTAGTCCTCTGGACAGGGCCTACGAGCAGTACTTC,CASSPLDRAYEQYF